Given below is one T cell receptor beta chain in context. Ten or more counts support this clonotype. Its antigen specificity is not known. No much larger clone exists at a distance of one base, and base qualities are not known. Library preparation used PCR. Reads for this sample came from an Illumina HiSeq 2500. TCR libraries were prepared with molecular barcoding, using unique molecular identifiers to normalize TCRbeta repertoire quantification. In-frame beta chains were kept once TCRdb had trimmed the public reads at Q25 with fastp and called clones with MiXCR. Records with the same CDR3 protein are collapsed into one entry carrying the most frequent genes and DNA. The sample includes fewer than 750,000 distinct CDR3 sequences, with 20% to 25% observed a single time. Jointly, the top ten make up over 12% of the sample. V and J are truncated by 6 bases and 8 bases respectively, leaving an intervening sequence of 17 bases. The CDR3 holds 14 amino acids from the cysteine to the phenylalanine. The read is trimmed to its CDR3 DNA, 42 bases read in frame from base 1.

This entry comes from a study of T-cell reconstitution after alpha-beta-depleted transplantation in children (TCRdb year 2016). Context from the whole study: Using TCR repertoire profiling, the study followed T-cell immune reconstitution in a quantitative way in children after TCRalphabeta/CD19-depleted allogeneic hematopoietic cell transplantation.

The sample's treatment or condition label is to be understood as: allogeneic hematopoietic cell transplantation with graft depleted of TCRalphabeta T cells and CD19 B cells. The transplant recipients were children given TCRalphabeta/CD19-depleted allogeneic hematopoietic cell grafts. What the research found in general, with its limitations: Over the following months the frequencies of hyperexpanded clones went down, and after one year T-cell counts and TCRbeta diversity were mostly credited to newly produced T cells. The apparently early alphabetaT-cell count recovery about two months after transplant was reportedly dependent on only several hundred rapidly expanded clones derived from non-depleted graft cells. In some patients, the high TCRbeta diversity seen at day 60 was put down to recipient T cells and intrathymic progenitors that had survived conditioning.

Here the chain combines TRBV12-3 or TRBV12-4 and TRBJ2-1; the D gene is tentatively TRBD1 or TRBD2, each matching 5 bases. Sequences were derived from PBMCs, mostly from graft donor cells, sampled 360 days after TCRalphabeta/CD19-depleted stem cell transplant. The sequence came from a boy under three years old who had a stem cell transplant for acute myeloid leukemia, so the T cells may come from the graft donor. The CDR3 protein is CASSPGGLGDEQFF. The DNA sequence follows: TGTGCCAGCAGCCCCGGAGGACTGGGGGATGAGCAGTTCTTC.